This T cell receptor (beta chain) was sequenced for a study of early T cells in non-severe SARS-CoV-2 infection. Study-wide background: Sequencing was performed on bulk RNA from unsorted whole blood, leaving chains unpaired.

This clonotype is medium-sized. The target antigen is unknown. CDR1 is MNHNS and CDR2 is SASEGT in the germline V gene. Deletions cut 5 bases from V and 3 bases from J, with 10 bases between. The CDR3 consists of 13 residues. TCRdb recomputed calls from the 5' RACE reads with MiXCR, one row per CDR3 protein. The profile shows 38,000 or so distinct CDR3 sequences, about 4.5% of them singletons. Study findings and constraints: Sequences matched to VDJdb favored anti-spike CD8 responses, while private and CD4 specificities were missed.

The chain couples TRBV6-1 to TRBJ1-1, with D uncertain. Sequenced sample: whole blood. This clonotype was sampled from an adult who was a healthcare worker with PCR-confirmed SARS-CoV-2 infection or an uninfected control (not recorded which). CDR3: CASSQFRDTEAFF. Here the CDR3 DNA reads TGTGCCAGCAGTCAATTCCGGGACACTGAAGCTTTCTTT.